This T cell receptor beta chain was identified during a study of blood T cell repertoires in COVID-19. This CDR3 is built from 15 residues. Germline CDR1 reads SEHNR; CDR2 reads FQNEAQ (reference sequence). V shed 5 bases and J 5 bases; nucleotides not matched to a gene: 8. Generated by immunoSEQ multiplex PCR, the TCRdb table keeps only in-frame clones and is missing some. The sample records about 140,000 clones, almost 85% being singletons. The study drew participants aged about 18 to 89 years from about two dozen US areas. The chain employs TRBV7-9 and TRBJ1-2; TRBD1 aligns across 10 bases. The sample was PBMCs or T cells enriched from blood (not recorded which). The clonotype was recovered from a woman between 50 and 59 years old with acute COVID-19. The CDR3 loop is CASSQTGTGEYGYTF. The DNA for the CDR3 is TGTGCCAGCAGCCAAACCGGGACAGGGGAGTATGGCTACACCTTC.